This T cell receptor beta chain originates from a study of a mutant IDH1 vaccine in newly diagnosed glioma. Study overall: The study started vaccination 4-6 weeks after radiotherapy alone, or with temozolomide cycles. Treated patients, averaging around 40 years, were roughly 62% male and roughly 38% female.

Described time point: week 35, safety follow-up. Topical imiquimod was applied with each vaccine dose, which held 300 ug of mutant IDH1 20-mer peptide. TCRdb's table, derived via immunoSEQ multiplex PCR, lists solely in-frame clones and lacks some. The top ten clones hold approximately 4.5% of a sample with tens of thousands of clones, 84% of them seen once. Germline CDR1 MGHRA, CDR2 YSYEKL. The length of the CDR3 is 16 residues. Losses at the gene ends were 1 base for V and 4 bases for J; bases not matched to a gene: 9. Notes on this clone: Antigen specificity is unknown.

This specimen consisted of PBMCs, obtained from a glioma patient whose treatment included an IDH1 peptide vaccine. The V call is TRBV4-1, the J call TRBJ2-7; TRBD2 agrees at 8 bases. The sequence was collected from a woman younger than 30 with glioma. CDR3 sequence (DNA): TGCGCCAGCAGCCAAGCCCAAGCGGGAGCGGTATACGAGCAGTACTTC. It is translated as CASSQAQAGAVYEQYF.